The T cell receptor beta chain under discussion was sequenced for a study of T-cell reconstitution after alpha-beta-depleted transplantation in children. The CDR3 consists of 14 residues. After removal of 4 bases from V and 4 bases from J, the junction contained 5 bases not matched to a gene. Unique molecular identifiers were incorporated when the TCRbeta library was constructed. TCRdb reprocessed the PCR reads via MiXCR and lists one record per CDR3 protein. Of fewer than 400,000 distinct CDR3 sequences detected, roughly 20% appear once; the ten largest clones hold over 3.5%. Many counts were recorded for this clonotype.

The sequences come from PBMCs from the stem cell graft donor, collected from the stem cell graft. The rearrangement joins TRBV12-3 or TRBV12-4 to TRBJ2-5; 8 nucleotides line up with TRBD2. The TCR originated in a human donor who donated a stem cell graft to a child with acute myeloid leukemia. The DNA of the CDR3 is TGTGCCAGCAGTTCCGGGACTAGGGGAGAGACCCAGTACTTC. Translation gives CASSSGTRGETQYF.